This note documents a single TCR beta chain sequence. The sample originates from a study of blood T cell repertoires in COVID-19. Study information: Acute-phase and convalescent COVID-19 samples originated in the United States, Italy and Spain. T cells, B-cell-depleted T cells, or PBMCs supplied cDNA or gDNA.

Germline CDR1 KGHSH, CDR2 LQKENI. This CDR3 spans 13 amino acids. Trimming took 6 bases from V and 2 from J, leaving 11 bases between them. Clones were sequenced by immunoSEQ multiplex PCR, and TCRdb holds only the in-frame ones, with some missing. The sample lists around 300,000 clones, roughly nine tenths occurring once. The specimen sequenced was PBMCs or T cells enriched from blood (not recorded which). The sequence came from a woman aged 40 to 55 who had recovered from COVID-19. The rearrangement links TRBV18 to TRBJ2-7; a weak D match, TRBD1 (6 bases). CDR3 DNA: TGTGCCAGCTCCAGGGGACGGACCTACGAGCAGTACTTC. Residues: CASSRGRTYEQYF.